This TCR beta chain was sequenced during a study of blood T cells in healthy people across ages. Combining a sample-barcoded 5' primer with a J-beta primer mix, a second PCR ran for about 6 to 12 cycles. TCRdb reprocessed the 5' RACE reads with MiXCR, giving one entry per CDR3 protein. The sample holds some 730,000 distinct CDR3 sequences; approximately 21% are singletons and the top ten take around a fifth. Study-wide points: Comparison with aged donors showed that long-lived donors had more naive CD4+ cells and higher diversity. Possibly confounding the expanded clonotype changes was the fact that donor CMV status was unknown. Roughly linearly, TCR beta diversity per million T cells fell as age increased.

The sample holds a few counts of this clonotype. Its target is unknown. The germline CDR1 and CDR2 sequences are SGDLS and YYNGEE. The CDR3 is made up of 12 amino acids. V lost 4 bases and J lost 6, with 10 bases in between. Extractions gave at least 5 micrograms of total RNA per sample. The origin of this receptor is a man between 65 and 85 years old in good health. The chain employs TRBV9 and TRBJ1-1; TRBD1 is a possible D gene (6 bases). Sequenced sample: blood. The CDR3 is CASSPGGPEAFF. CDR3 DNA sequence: TGTGCCAGCAGCCCTGGGGGGCCTGAAGCTTTCTTT. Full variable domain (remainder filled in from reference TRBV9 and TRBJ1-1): DSGVTQTPKHLITATGQRVTLRCSPRSGDLSVYWYQQSLDQGLQFLIQYYNGEERAKGNILERFSAQQFPDLHSELNLSSLELGDSALYFCASSPGGPEAFFGQGTRLTVV.